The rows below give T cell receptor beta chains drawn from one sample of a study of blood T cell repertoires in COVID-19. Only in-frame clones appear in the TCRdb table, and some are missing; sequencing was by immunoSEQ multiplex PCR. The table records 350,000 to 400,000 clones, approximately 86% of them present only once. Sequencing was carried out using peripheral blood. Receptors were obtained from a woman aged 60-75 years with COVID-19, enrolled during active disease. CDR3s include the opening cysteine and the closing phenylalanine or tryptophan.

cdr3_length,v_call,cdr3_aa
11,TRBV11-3,CASSAGETQYF
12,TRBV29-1,CSAVTGYVQAFF
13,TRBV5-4,CASSLGGQETQYF
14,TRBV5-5,CASSFRTSKNIQYF
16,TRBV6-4,CASSDFRSGGVDEQFF
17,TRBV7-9,CASSPPGGTGGGYGYTF
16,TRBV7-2,CASSLSPRGGYGEQFF
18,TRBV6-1,CASSEGGTGGRGNTEAFF
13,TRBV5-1,CASSSTGATEAFF
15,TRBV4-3,CASSQDPLAGYEQFF
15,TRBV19,CASSRTSGGSDTQYF
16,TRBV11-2,CASSWAGTGSAGELFF
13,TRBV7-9,CARPGQVVSEAFF
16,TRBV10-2,CASSESLAGGGNTQYF
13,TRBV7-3,CASSLFRDSPLHF
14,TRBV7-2,CASSPGQNTGELFF
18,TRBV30,CAWSGLAGGRNGANVLTF
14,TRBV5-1,CASSWGPSAYEQYF
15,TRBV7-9,CASSLAGLVNNEQFF
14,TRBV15,CATSRDRGQETQYF
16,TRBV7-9,CASSLAGARFIGELFF